One and the same sample provided the 16 T cell receptor beta chains below, sequenced in a study of CD8 T cells in ankylosing spondylitis. From the 5' RACE reads, TCRdb called clonotypes with MiXCR, one entry per CDR3 protein. The repertoire consists of approximately 140,000 distinct CDR3 sequences, with more than 40% occurring once and the leading ten covering around 15%. Sample: synovial fluid, either unsorted or a sorted T cell fraction (not recorded which). Source of these receptors: a male donor with ankylosing spondylitis.

The chain employs TRBV20-1 and TRBJ2-2, with 10 bases fitting TRBD2. Germline-derived CDR1 and CDR2 are DFQATT and SNEGSKA (reference sequence). The V and J ends lost 5 bases and 9 bases, in that order; junction bases with no gene match: 9. This CDR3 has 14 residues. CDR3 DNA sequence: TGCAGTGCTCAGCTAGCGGGAGTAACCCGGGAGCTGTTTTTT. Translating it yields CSAQLAGVTRELFF.

This clonotype was counted only a few times. The V call is TRBV10-2, the J call TRBJ1-5, with D hard to call. CDR1 WSHSY and CDR2 SAAADI come from the germline V gene. V dropped 0 bases and J dropped 9 bases, with 6 bases sitting between them. This CDR3 has 12 residues. The CDR3 region has the DNA TGCGCCAGCAGTGAGTCGATGGGGCCCCAGCATTTT. Amino acids: CASSESMGPQHF.

The chain is built from TRBV9 and TRBJ1-1, with a tentative D call TRBD1 (5 bases). The CDR3 consists of 21 residues. Trimming stripped 0 bases from V and 3 bases from J, with 30 bases between. Germline V gene sequence: CDR1 SGDLS, CDR2 YYNGEE. CDR3 nucleotide sequence: TGTGCCAGCAGCGTAGAAGGTGGACGGGGGAACAGTCGGCCGGCACACACTGAAGCTTTCTTT. Its protein product is CASSVEGGRGNSRPAHTEAFF.

This clonotype showed up just once. This sequence joins TRBV5-1 and TRBJ2-1; D gene unclear. Germline CDR1 is SGHRS and CDR2 is YFSETQ. Deletions cut 2 bases from V and 4 bases from J, with 16 bases between. The CDR3 length is 16 residues. CDR3 amino acids: CASSFSTSRPYNEQFF. The CDR3 DNA sequence: TGCGCCAGCAGCTTTAGTACCTCCCGACCGTACAATGAGCAGTTCTTC.

This clonotype was counted once. The chain joins TRBV15 to TRBJ1-3; D not resolved. V was trimmed by 5 bases and J by 0 bases, leaving 8 bases between them. CDR3 size: 14 residues. The germline V gene encodes CDR1 LNHNV and CDR2 YYDKDF (reference sequence). The CDR3 protein is CATSGLSSGNTIYF. In DNA, the CDR3 is TGTGCCACCAGCGGGCTTAGCTCTGGAAACACCATATATTTT.

V is TRBV6-1 and J is TRBJ2-5, with D unclear. The CDR3 is made up of 16 amino acids. The V end was cut by 4 bases, the J end by 6 bases, with 21 bases between. The germline CDR1 and CDR2 sequences are MNHNS and SASEGT. The CDR3 reads CASSASAPSIIKTQYF. CDR3 sequence (DNA): TGTGCCAGCAGTGCCTCGGCCCCCAGTATAATTAAGACCCAGTACTTC.

The chain combines TRBV5-1 with TRBJ1-1, with no clear D. Germline CDR1 SGHRS, CDR2 YFSETQ. The CDR3 extends over 14 amino acids. Trimming pared 4 bases from V and 3 bases from J, leaving 13 bases between. The CDR3 DNA reads as TGCGCCAGCAGCCCCCGCTTCTCCTACACTGAAGCTTTCTTT. Protein product: CASSPRFSYTEAFF.

V gene TRBV19 combines with J gene TRBJ1-2, with D maybe TRBD1 (5 bases). V was pared by 5 bases and J by 10 bases, with 20 bases between. This CDR3 spans 14 amino acids. Germline V gene data show CDR1 as LNHDA and CDR2 as SQIVND (reference sequence). CDR3 region: CASSWPEGPISYTF. CDR3 nucleotide sequence: TGTGCCAGTAGTTGGCCCGAGGGGCCGATATCCTACACCTTC.

This rearrangement joins TRBV2 to TRBJ1-2; 7 bases align to TRBD1. This CDR3 comprises 13 residues. Germline V gene sequence: CDR1 SNHLY, CDR2 FYNNEI. V was pared by 11 bases and J by 5 bases, with 11 bases of the junction left unmatched. CDR3 sequence reads: CAFGQGVPYGYTF. The CDR3 region has the DNA TGTGCCTTCGGGCAGGGGGTCCCATATGGCTACACCTTC.

This clonotype has a count of ten or more. The genes are TRBV7-9 and TRBJ1-1, with TRBD1 matching 7 bases. CDR1 SEHNR and CDR2 FQNEAQ come from the germline V gene (reference sequence). The CDR3 has 15 amino acids. Unmatched junction bases numbered 6, after V lost 0 bases and J lost 5 bases. The CDR3 spells CASSLAEGGKTEAFF. As DNA, the CDR3 is TGTGCCAGCAGCTTAGCAGAAGGGGGCAAAACTGAAGCTTTCTTT. The variable domain in full, with the rest retrieved from reference TRBV7-9 and TRBJ1-1, is DTGVSQNPRHKITKRGQNVTFRCDPISEHNRLYWYRQTLGQGPEFLTYFQNEAQLEKSRLLSDRFSAERPKGSFSTLEIQRTEQGDSAMYLCASSLAEGGKTEAFFGQGTRLTVV.

This clonotype has at least ten counts. The chain uses TRBV5-6 and TRBJ1-1; 7 nucleotides line up with TRBD1. Per germline, CDR1 SGHDT and CDR2 YYEEEE. With V trimmed by 4 bases and J by 0 bases, 9 bases remained unmatched. CDR3 size: 16 residues. CDR3 in DNA: TGTGCCAGCAGCAACAGGGGACTAGGAGTGAACACTGAAGCTTTCTTT. Translation: CASSNRGLGVNTEAFF.

The V gene is TRBV20-1, the J gene TRBJ2-7, with D perhaps matching TRBD2 (6 bases). The V gene lost 0 bases and the J gene lost 0 bases, with 12 bases spanning the gap. The CDR3 length is 15 residues. From germline, CDR1 is DFQATT and CDR2 SNEGSKA (reference sequence). CDR3: CSARELGDSSYEQYF. The CDR3 bases are TGCAGTGCTAGAGAACTGGGGGACTCCTCCTACGAGCAGTACTTC.

This clonotype was counted ten times or more. V usage is TRBV29-1 and J usage is TRBJ2-5; perhaps TRBD2 as D (6 bases). Germline CDR1 and CDR2: SQVTM and ANQGSEA. There are 14 residues in the CDR3. V gave up 4 bases and J gave up 1 base, with 13 bases separating them. CDR3 residues: CSVGGVDSQETQYF. CDR3 nucleotide sequence: TGCAGCGTTGGGGGGGTGGACTCCCAAGAGACCCAGTACTTC.

V and J are TRBV29-1 and TRBJ1-2, with TRBD1 identical over 7 bases. Germline CDR1 reads SQVTM; CDR2 reads ANQGSEA. This CDR3 is built from 16 residues. V was clipped by 7 bases and J by 0 bases; unmatched bases: 14. This CDR3 is CSGLESPGQPNYGYTF. CDR3 nucleotide sequence: TGCAGCGGTCTCGAGTCCCCGGGACAGCCTAACTATGGCTACACCTTC.

The chain combines TRBV2 with TRBJ2-3; TRBD2 is a possible D gene (6 bases). Trimming shortened V by 8 bases and J by 6 bases, and 18 bases separated the two germline ends. The CDR3 runs 14 residues. Germline CDR1 reads SNHLY; CDR2 reads FYNNEI. CDR3 DNA: TGTGCCAGCGGAGGAGGGCAGGACCCCGATACGCAGTATTTT. Translation gives CASGGGQDPDTQYF.

As DNA, the CDR3 is TGCGCCAGCAGCCACCCAAGGCAGGGGTACACCGGGGAGCTGTTTTTT. Its translation is CASSHPRQGYTGELFF. The V gene is TRBV4-1, the J gene TRBJ2-2, with a possible D match to TRBD1 (6 bases). The germline V gene has CDR1 MGHRA and CDR2 YSYEKL. The CDR3 is 16 amino acids. The V end lost 3 bases, the J end lost 3 bases, and 14 bases lay between the germline ends.